Each of the 8 T cell receptor beta chains below was sequenced from the same sample in a study of OX40 agonist ivuxolimab in advanced cancers. Data came from immunoSEQ multiplex PCR; TCRdb stores just in-frame clones and leaves some out. The table shows about 60,000 clones, with around 87% occurring only once. Sequenced here: CD4+ or CD8+ T cells sorted from blood, sampled in a trial of the OX40 agonist ivuxolimab. These receptors were collected from an adult with an advanced solid tumor such as melanoma, head and neck, liver or kidney cancer.

The rearrangement uses TRBV10-3 and TRBJ1-2; D unclear. The germline V gene has CDR1 ENHRY and CDR2 SYGVKD. V dropped 1 base and J dropped 0 bases, with 12 bases sitting between them. The CDR3 is 16 residues long. CDR3 amino acids: CAISEWTRLANYGYTF. In nucleotides, the CDR3 is TGTGCCATCAGTGAGTGGACCCGGTTAGCTAACTATGGCTACACCTTC.

The chain combines TRBV5-1 with TRBJ1-3; D is possibly TRBD1 (6 bases). V lost 0 bases and J 8 bases, leaving 18 bases between the germline ends. The V gene's germline CDR1 is SGHRS and CDR2 YFSETQ. This CDR3 comprises 16 residues. Here the CDR3 DNA reads TGCGCCAGCAGCTTGGGTCAGGGGCTCATATCGGACACCATATATTTT. Its protein product is CASSLGQGLISDTIYF.

The chain links TRBV6-5 to TRBJ1-5; D is undetermined. The CDR3 runs to 13 residues. Germline V gene sequence: CDR1 MNHEY, CDR2 SVGAGI. Trimming cost V 5 bases and J 6 bases, with 11 bases left between them. CDR3 sequence: CASSQISSQPQHF. DNA of the CDR3: TGTGCCAGCAGTCAGATTAGCTCTCAGCCCCAGCATTTT.

The chain carries TRBV6-6 and TRBJ2-7; D is possibly TRBD1 (6 bases). Germline V gene lookup returns CDR1 MNHNY and CDR2 SVGAGI (reference sequence). Trimming left V 6 bases short and J 0 bases short, with 12 bases between. This CDR3 has 14 amino acids. CDR3 sequence reads: CASSPQGFSYEQYF. The DNA for the CDR3 is TGTGCCAGCAGCCCACAGGGATTCTCCTACGAGCAGTACTTC.

The CDR3 nucleotides are TGTGCCAGCAGCTTGGCTGAAGCTTTCTTT. Translation gives CASSLAEAFF. The chain couples TRBV7-4 to TRBJ1-1, with D uncertain. Trimming removed 3 bases from V and 6 bases from J, with 2 bases in between. The CDR3 runs 10 residues. Germline CDR1 reads SGHVT; CDR2 reads SQSDAQ. Supplemented by reference TRBV7-4 and TRBJ1-1, the full variable domain reads GAGVSQSPRYKVAKRGRDVALRCDSISGHVTLYWYRQTLGQGSEVLTYSQSDAQRDKSGRPSGRFSAERPERSVSTLKIQRTEQGDSAVYLCASSLAEAFFGQGTRLTVV.

The J gene is TRBJ2-3, the V gene TRBV28; D gene ambiguous. From germline, CDR1 is MDHEN and CDR2 SYDVKM. The CDR3 length is 12 residues. The V end lost 8 bases, the J end lost 0 bases, and 6 bases lay between the germline ends. Here the CDR3 DNA reads TGTGCCAGCGGGGTTAGCACAGATACGCAGTATTTT. It specifies CASGVSTDTQYF.

This sequence joins TRBV19 and TRBJ2-7, with D tentatively TRBD1 or TRBD2 (5 bases each). V was pared by 3 bases and J by 6 bases, with 15 bases between. This CDR3 has 14 amino acids. CDR1 is LNHDA and CDR2 is SQIVND in the germline V gene (reference sequence). In DNA, the CDR3 is TGTGCCAGTAGTATGGGACGGCAGGATTCCGAGCAGTACTTC. This sequence encodes CASSMGRQDSEQYF.

The V gene is TRBV7-2, the J gene TRBJ1-3, with D unclear. The germline CDR1 and CDR2 sequences are SGHTA and FQGNSA. V shed 5 bases and J shed 0 bases, with 17 bases lying between them. The CDR3 length is 17 residues. This CDR3 reads CASSIVTGTSSGNTIYF. For the CDR3, the DNA is TGTGCCAGCAGCATTGTGACCGGTACCTCCTCTGGAAACACCATATATTTT. Using reference TRBV7-2 and TRBJ1-3 for the parts outside the CDR3, the full variable domain is GAGVSQSPSNKVTEKGKDVELRCDPISGHTALYWYRQSLGQGLEFLIYFQGNSAPDKSGLPSDRFSAERTGGSVSTLTIQRTQQEDSAVYLCASSIVTGTSSGNTIYFGEGSWLTVV.